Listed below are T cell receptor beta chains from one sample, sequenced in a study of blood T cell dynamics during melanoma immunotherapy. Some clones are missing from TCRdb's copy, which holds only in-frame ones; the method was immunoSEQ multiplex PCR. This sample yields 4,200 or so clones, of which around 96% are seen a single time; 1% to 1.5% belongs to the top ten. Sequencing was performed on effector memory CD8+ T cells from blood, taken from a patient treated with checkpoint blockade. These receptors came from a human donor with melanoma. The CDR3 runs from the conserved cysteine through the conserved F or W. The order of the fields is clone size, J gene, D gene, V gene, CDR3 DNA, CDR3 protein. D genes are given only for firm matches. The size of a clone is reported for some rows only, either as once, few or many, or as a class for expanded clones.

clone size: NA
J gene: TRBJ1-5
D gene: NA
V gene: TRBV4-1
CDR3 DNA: TGCGCCAGCAGCCAAGACCCCTGGGGGAGGACCGAGCAGCCCCAGCATTTT
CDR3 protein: CASSQDPWGRTEQPQHF

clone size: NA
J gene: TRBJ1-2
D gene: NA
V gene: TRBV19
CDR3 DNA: TGTGCCAGTAGTTCCAAACGGGGGCACTATGGCTACACCTTC
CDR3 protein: CASSSKRGHYGYTF

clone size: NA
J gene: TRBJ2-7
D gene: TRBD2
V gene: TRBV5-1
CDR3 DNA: TGCGCCAGCAGCTCCTCCGGCGGCGGGGGGTACGAGCAGTACTTC
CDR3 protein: CASSSSGGGGYEQYF

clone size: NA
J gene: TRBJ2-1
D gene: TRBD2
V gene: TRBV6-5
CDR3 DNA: TGTGCCAGCAGCCCACTAGCGGGAGCATACAATGAGCAGTTCTTC
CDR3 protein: CASSPLAGAYNEQFF

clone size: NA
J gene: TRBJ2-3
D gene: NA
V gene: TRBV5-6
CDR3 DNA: TGTGCCAGCAGCCTCACAGATACGCAGTATTTT
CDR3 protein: CASSLTDTQYF

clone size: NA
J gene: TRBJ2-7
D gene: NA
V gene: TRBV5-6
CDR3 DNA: TGTGCCAGCAGCTTGTCCCCCGGGCAGGCCTCCTACGAGCAGTACTTC
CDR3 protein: CASSLSPGQASYEQYF

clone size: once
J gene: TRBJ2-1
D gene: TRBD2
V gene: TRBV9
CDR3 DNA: TGTGCCAGCAGCCACCCTAGCGGGTATTCCTACAATGAGCAGTTCTTC
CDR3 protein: CASSHPSGYSYNEQFF

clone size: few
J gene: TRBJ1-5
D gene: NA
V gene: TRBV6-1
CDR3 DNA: TGTGCCAGCAGTGAGCGACAAGAGAGCAATCAGCCCCAGCATTTT
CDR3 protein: CASSERQESNQPQHF

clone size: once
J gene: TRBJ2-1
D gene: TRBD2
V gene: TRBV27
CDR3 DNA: TGTGCCAGCAGTTTCCTCGGGACTAGCGGGAAGAATGAGCAGTTCTTC
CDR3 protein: CASSFLGTSGKNEQFF

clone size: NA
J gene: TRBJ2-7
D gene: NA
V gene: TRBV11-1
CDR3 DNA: TGTGCCAGCAGCATGCCCTCCCAGGGGAATTACGAGCAGTACTTC
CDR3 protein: CASSMPSQGNYEQYF

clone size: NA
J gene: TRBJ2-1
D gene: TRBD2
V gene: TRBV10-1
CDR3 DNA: TGCGCCAGCAGTGACTTAGCGGGTCGCGGGCACAATGAGCAGTTCTTC
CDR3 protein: CASSDLAGRGHNEQFF

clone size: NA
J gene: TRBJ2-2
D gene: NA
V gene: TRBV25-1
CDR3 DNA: TGTGCCAGCCAGGTCGGGGGGGAGCTGTTTTTT
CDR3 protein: CASQVGGELFF

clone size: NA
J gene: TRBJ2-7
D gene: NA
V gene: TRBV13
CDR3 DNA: TGTGCCAGCAGCGACCTCCAGGGAGACCCCTACGAGCAGTACTTC
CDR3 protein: CASSDLQGDPYEQYF

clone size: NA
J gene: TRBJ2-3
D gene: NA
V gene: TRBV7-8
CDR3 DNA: TGTGCCAGCAGAGCCCTGGAGGTATTTTCAGATACGCAGTATTTT
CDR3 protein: CASRALEVFSDTQYF

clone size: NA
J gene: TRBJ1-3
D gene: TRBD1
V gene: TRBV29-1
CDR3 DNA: TGCAGCGCTGGGGACAGCAACTCTGGAAACACCATATATTTT
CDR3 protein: CSAGDSNSGNTIYF

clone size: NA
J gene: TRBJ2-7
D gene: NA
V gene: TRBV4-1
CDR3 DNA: TGCGCCAGCAGCCATGCTGGGGGGCTAGGAGGTGTTTACGAGCAGTACTTC
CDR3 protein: CASSHAGGLGGVYEQYF

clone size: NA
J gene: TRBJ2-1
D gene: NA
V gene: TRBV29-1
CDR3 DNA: TGCAGCGTTGCCCGCCCAGATTTGGTTGAGCAGTTCTTC
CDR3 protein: CSVARPDLVEQFF

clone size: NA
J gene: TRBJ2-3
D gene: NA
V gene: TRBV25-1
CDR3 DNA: TGTGCCAGCATCGGAGACAACACAGATACGCAGTATTTT
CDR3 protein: CASIGDNTDTQYF

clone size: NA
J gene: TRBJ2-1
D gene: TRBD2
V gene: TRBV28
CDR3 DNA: TGTGCCAGCAGACTAGCGGGAGGGGGTGGTGAGCAGTTCTTC
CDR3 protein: CASRLAGGGGEQFF

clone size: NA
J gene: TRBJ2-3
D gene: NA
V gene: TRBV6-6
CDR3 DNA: TGTGCCAGCAGCCCCATGAGTTCCACAGATACGCAGTATTTT
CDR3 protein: CASSPMSSTDTQYF

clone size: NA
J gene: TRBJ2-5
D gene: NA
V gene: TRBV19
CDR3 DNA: TGTGCCAGTGCTGGGGGGTCGGTAGGAGAGACCCAGTACTTC
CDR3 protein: CASAGGSVGETQYF

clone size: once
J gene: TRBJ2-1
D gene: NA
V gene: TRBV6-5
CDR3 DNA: TGTGCCAGCACCGAGACACTTAACAATGAGCAGTTCTTC
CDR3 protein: CASTETLNNEQFF

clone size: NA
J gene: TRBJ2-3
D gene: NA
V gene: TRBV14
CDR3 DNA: TGTGCCAGCAGCCTCAAGGTGGGTCCCAGCACAGATACGCAGTATTTT
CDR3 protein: CASSLKVGPSTDTQYF

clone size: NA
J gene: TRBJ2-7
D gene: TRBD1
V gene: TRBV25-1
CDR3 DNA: TGTGCCAGCAGTGAAGGCCGGGACAGATCCTACGAGCAGTACTTC
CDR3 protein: CASSEGRDRSYEQYF

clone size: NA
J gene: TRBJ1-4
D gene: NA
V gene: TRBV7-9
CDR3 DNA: TGTGCCAGCAGCTTAACCGGGAAACTGTTTTTT
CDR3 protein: CASSLTGKLFF

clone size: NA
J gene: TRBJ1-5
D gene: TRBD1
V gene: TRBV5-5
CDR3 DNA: TGTGCCAGCAGCCCCAACGCGGGACAGGGAGGACGCCAGCCCCAGCATTTT
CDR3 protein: CASSPNAGQGGRQPQHF

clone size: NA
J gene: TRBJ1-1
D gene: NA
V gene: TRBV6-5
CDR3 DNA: TGTGCCAGCAGTTACTACGGGGGAGGGATGAACACTGAAGCTTTCTTT
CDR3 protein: CASSYYGGGMNTEAFF

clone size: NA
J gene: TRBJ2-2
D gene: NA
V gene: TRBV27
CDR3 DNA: TGTGCCAGCAGTTACGGGGGTGTCGGGGAGCTGTTTTTT
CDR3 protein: CASSYGGVGELFF

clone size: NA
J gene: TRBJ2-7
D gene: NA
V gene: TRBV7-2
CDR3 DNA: TGTGCCAGCAGCTCCTTTGCGGGATTCATCGACGAGCAGTACTTC
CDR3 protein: CASSSFAGFIDEQYF

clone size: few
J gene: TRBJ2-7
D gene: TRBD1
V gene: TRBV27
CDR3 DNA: TGTGCCAGCAACATACAGGGGCAGTACGAGCAGTACTTC
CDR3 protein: CASNIQGQYEQYF

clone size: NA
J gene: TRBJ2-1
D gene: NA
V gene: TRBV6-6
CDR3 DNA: TGTGCCAGCAGTCCGTTAAGGCTCTCCTACAATGAGCAGTTCTTC
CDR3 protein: CASSPLRLSYNEQFF

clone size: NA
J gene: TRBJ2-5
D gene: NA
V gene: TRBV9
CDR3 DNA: TGTGCCAGCAGCGTAGGAGGGAGAGGGGAGACCCAGTACTTC
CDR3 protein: CASSVGGRGETQYF

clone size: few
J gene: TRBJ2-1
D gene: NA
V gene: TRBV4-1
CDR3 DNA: TGCGCCAGCAGCCAAGCCGGTGTCCCGAGCTCCTACAATGAGCAGTTCTTC
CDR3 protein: CASSQAGVPSSYNEQFF

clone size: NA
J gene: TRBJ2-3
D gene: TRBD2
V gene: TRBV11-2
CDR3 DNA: TGTGCCAGCAGCGATATAGCGGGAAGTGGGGATACGCAGTATTTT
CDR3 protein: CASSDIAGSGDTQYF

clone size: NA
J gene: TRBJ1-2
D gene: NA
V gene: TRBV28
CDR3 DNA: TGTGCCAGCAGCCGGCCGGGAAAGGAGAGAATCTATGGCTACACCTTC
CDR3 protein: CASSRPGKERIYGYTF

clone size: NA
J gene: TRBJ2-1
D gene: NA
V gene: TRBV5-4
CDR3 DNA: TGTGCCAGCAGCCTTTTTAATGAGCAGTTCTTC
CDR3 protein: CASSLFNEQFF

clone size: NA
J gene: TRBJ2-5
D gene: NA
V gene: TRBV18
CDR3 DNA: TGTGCCAGCTCATCAGAGGGGGGTGGAGAGACCCAGTACTTC
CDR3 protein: CASSSEGGGETQYF

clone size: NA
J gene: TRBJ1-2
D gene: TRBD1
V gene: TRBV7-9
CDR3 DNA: TGTGCCAGCAGTTCAGGACAGGGGGCGCTTGGCTACACCTTC
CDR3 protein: CASSSGQGALGYTF

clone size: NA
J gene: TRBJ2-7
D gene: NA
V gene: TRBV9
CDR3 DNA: TGTGCCAGCAGCGAGACGGACCGAAGGGGGAAGCAGTACTTC
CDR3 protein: CASSETDRRGKQYF

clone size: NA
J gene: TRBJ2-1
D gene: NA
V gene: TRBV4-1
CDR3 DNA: TGCGCCAGCAGCCCCCTCGGACTATCGAGTTACAATGAGCAGTTCTTC
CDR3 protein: CASSPLGLSSYNEQFF

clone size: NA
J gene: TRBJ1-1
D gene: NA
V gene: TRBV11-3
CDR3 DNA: TGTGCCAGCAGCTTAACCCTGAACACTGAAGCTTTCTTT
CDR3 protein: CASSLTLNTEAFF

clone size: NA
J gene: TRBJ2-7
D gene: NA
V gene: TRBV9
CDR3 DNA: TGTGCCAGCAGCCTCGACAGCTCCTACGAGCAGTACTTC
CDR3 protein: CASSLDSSYEQYF

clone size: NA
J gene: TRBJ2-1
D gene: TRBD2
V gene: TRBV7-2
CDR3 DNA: TGTGCCAGCAGCTTAGGGTATTCAGGACTAGCGGACAATGAGCAGTTCTTC
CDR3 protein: CASSLGYSGLADNEQFF

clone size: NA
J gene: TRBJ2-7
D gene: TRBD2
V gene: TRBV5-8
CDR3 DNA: TGTGCCAGCAGCCCGACGGGACTAGCGGGACACTACGAGCAGTACTTC
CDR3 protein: CASSPTGLAGHYEQYF

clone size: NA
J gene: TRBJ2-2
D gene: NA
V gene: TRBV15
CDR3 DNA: TGTGCCACCAGCAGCCGTTGGAGGGGGGGCACCGGGGAGCTGTTTTTT
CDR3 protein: CATSSRWRGGTGELFF

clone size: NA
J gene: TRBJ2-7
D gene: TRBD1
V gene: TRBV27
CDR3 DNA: TGTGCCAGCAGTTTACAGGGGGCTCCCCACGAGCAGTACTTC
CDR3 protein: CASSLQGAPHEQYF

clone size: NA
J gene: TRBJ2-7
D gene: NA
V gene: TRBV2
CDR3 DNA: TGTGCCAGCAGGGAAATCTACGAGCAGTACTTC
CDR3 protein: CASREIYEQYF